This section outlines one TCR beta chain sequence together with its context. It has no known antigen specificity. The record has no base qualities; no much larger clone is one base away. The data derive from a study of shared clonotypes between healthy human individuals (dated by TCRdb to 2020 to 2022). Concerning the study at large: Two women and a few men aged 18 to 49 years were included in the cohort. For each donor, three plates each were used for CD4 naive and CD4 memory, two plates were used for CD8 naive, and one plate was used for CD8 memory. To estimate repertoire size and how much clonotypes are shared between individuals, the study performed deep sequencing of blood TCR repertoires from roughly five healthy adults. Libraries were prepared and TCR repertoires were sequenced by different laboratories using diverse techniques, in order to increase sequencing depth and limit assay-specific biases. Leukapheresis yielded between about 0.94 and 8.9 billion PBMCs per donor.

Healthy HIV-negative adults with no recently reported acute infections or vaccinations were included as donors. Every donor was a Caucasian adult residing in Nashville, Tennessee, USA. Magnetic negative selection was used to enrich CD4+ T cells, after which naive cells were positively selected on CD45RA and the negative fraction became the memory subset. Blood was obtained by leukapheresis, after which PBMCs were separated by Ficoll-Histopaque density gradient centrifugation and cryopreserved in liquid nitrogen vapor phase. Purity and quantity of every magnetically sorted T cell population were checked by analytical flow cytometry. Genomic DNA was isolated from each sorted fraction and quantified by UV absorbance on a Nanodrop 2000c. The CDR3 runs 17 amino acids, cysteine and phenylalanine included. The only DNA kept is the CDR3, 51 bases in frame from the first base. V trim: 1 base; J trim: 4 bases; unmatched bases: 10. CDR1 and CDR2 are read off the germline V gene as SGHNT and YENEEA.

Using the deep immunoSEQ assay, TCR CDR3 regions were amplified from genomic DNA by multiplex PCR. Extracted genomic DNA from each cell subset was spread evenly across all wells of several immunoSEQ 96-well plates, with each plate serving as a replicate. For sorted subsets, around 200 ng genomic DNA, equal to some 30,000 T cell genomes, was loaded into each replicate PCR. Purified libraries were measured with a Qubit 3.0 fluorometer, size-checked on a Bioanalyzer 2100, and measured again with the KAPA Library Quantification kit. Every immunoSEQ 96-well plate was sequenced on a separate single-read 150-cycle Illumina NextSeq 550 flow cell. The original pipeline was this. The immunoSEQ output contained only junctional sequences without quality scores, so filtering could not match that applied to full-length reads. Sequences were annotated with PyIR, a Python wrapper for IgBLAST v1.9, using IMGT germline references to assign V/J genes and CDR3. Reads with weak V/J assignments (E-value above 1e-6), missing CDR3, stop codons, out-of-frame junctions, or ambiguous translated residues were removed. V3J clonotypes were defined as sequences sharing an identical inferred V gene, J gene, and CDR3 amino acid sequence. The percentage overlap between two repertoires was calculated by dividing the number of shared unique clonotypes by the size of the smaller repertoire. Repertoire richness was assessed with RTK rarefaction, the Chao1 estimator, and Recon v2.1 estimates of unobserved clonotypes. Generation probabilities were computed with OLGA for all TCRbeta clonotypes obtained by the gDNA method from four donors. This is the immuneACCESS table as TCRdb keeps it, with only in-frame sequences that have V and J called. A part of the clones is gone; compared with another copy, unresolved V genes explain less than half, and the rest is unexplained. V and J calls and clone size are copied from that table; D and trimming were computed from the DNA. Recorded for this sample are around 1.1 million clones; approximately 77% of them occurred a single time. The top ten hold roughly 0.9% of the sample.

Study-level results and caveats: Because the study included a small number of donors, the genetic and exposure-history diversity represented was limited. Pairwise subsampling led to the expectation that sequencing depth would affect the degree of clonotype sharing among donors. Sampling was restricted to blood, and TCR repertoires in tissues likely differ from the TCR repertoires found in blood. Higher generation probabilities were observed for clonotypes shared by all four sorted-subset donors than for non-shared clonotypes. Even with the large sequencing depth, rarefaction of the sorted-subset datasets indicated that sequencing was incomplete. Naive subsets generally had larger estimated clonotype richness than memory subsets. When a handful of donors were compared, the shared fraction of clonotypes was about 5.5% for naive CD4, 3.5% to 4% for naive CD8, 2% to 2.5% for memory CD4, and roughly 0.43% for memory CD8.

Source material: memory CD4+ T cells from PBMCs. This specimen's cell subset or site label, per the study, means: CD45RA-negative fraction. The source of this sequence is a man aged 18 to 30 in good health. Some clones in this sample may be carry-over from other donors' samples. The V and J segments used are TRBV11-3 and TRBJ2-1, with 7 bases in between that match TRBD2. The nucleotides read TGTGCCAGCAGCTTAGGTTTAGTCAGCGGGGCGTACAATGAGCAGTTCTTC. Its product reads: CASSLGLVSGAYNEQFF.